The 32 T cell receptor beta chains below come from one sample, sequenced in a study of identical twins. A single record per CDR3 protein comes from TCRdb applying MiXCR to the 5' RACE reads. The sample records about 390,000 distinct CDR3 sequences, roughly 9% being singletons. Sequencing was performed on naive T cells sorted from blood. The receptors were gathered from a woman aged 45-65 years in good health.

This clonotype was observed many times. In DNA, the CDR3 is TGCAGCGTTGAGGGACTAGCGGGAGAGTACCAAGAGACCCAGTACTTC. As protein: CSVEGLAGEYQETQYF. The rearrangement uses TRBV29-1 and TRBJ2-5; 14 positions agree with TRBD2. The length of the CDR3 is 16 residues. Germline V gene lookup returns CDR1 SQVTM and CDR2 ANQGSEA. The J segment lost 0 bases and the V segment lost 3 bases, leaving 3 bases of the junction unmatched.

This clonotype appeared once. The genes are TRBV29-1 and TRBJ2-5, with 7 bases fitting TRBD1. CDR3 length: 17 residues. The V and J ends lost 4 bases and 3 bases, in that order; junction bases with no gene match: 17. The germline V gene encodes CDR1 SQVTM and CDR2 ANQGSEA. The CDR3 nucleotides read TGCAGCGTTGCCCCATCGCCGGGGCAGGGGGTGGAAGAGACCCAGTACTTC. Translating gives CSVAPSPGQGVEETQYF.

This clonotype was picked up many times. The V and J genes are TRBV5-1 and TRBJ2-3; maybe TRBD2 (5 bases). Trimming left V 2 bases short and J 2 bases short, with 12 bases between. The CDR3 is 15 amino acids. Germline V CDR1 and CDR2: SGHRS, YFSETQ. The CDR3, as DNA: TGCGCCAGCAGCTTCCGGGATATGTACACAGATACGCAGTATTTT. It encodes CASSFRDMYTDTQYF.

This clonotype was seen a few times. CDR3 nucleotides: TGTGCCAGCAGTTACGTTCCTAAAACCGGGGAGCTGTTTTTT. It codes for CASSYVPKTGELFF. The chain has TRBV6-5 and TRBJ2-2; D not certain. The CDR3 loop spans 14 amino acids. Trimming removed 2 bases at V and 5 bases at J, with 9 bases between. Germline lookup yields CDR1 MNHEY and CDR2 SVGAGI.

Only a few counts were recorded for this clonotype. This sequence joins TRBV2 and TRBJ2-7; TRBD2 aligns across 10 bases. Unmatched junction bases numbered 0, after V lost 4 bases and J lost 3 bases. Germline loops: CDR1 SNHLY, CDR2 FYNNEI. This CDR3 has 13 residues. The CDR3 DNA reads TGTGCCAGCAGTGCTAGCGGGAGCTACGAGCAGTACGTC. Encoded protein: CASSASGSYEQYV.

This clonotype was counted at least ten times. The V and J genes are TRBV14 and TRBJ1-3; D is ambiguous. The CDR3 sequence is 13 residues long. V gave up 4 bases and J gave up 0 bases, with 4 bases separating them. Germline V lookup: CDR1 SGHDN, CDR2 FVKESK. In DNA form, the CDR3 reads TGTGCCAGCAGCCTCTTCTCTGGAAACACCATATATTTT. Its protein is CASSLFSGNTIYF.

This clonotype was counted a few times. This chain uses TRBV10-3 with TRBJ1-1; unclear D gene. Germline lookup yields CDR1 ENHRY and CDR2 SYGVKD. Trimming took off 0 bases at V and 1 base at J, with 15 bases between the two ends. This CDR3 has 17 amino acids. The CDR3 protein is CAISESEIEVRNTEAFF. The DNA for the CDR3 is TGTGCCATCAGTGAGTCCGAAATTGAGGTGAGGAACACTGAAGCTTTCTTT.

The CDR3 here is CAIKGLAGDEQFF. The CDR3 nucleotides read TGTGCCATCAAGGGACTCGCGGGAGATGAGCAGTTCTTC. The chain combines TRBV10-3 with TRBJ2-1; 7 positions agree with TRBD2. Germline trimming cut 7 bases from V and 8 bases from J; bases unmatched to any gene: 8. The CDR3 is 13 residues long. The germline gives CDR1 ENHRY, CDR2 SYGVKD.

This clonotype has only a few counts. The genes are TRBV12-3 or TRBV12-4 and TRBJ1-1; unclear D gene. This CDR3 has 11 residues. Trimming cost V 1 base and J 8 bases, with 5 bases left between them. CDR3 DNA: TGTGCCAGCAGTTTAGTACTAGAAGCTTTCTTT. Protein product: CASSLVLEAFF.

This clonotype has more than one count but fewer than ten. V is TRBV20-1 and J is TRBJ1-1; TRBD1 matches at 7 bases. The germline V gene has CDR1 DFQATT and CDR2 SNEGSKA (reference sequence). With 1 base clipped from V and 11 bases from J, the junction kept 10 bases outside the gene matches. The CDR3 spans 13 residues. The DNA of the CDR3 is TGCAGTGCTAGAGGCGAGGGGACAGCCGGTGCTTTCTTT. This encodes CSARGEGTAGAFF.

There are a few counts of this clonotype. DNA of the CDR3: TGTGCCGGTGGGGGGACGAGGTACAATGAGCAGTTCTTC. It is translated as CAGGGTRYNEQFF. This chain connects TRBV6-6 to TRBJ2-1, with a weak D call TRBD2 (6 bases). V was trimmed by 11 bases and J by 4 bases, leaving 15 bases between them. CDR3 size: 13 residues. Germline V CDR1 and CDR2: MNHNY, SVGAGI (reference sequence).

This clonotype was picked up a small number of times. This rearrangement joins TRBV27 to TRBJ2-1, with D possibly TRBD1 on 5 matching bases. Trimming cost V 3 bases and J 5 bases, with 11 bases left between them. The CDR3 consists of 14 residues. Germline values: CDR1 MNHEY, CDR2 SMNVEV (reference sequence). The CDR3 reads CASSFPDSHNEQFF. The CDR3 region has the DNA TGTGCCAGCAGTTTCCCCGACAGCCACAATGAGCAGTTCTTC.

This clonotype was recorded many times. The genes are TRBV29-1 and TRBJ2-3; the D call may be TRBD1 or TRBD2 (5 bases each). This CDR3 has 14 residues. Trimming stripped 1 base from V and 6 bases from J, with 14 bases between. Germline-derived CDR1 and CDR2 are SQVTM and ANQGSEA. CDR3 in DNA: TGCAGCGTTGAAGTTGAGGGTGGGGGTGATACGCAGTATTTT. Encoded protein: CSVEVEGGGDTQYF.

The chain couples TRBV11-2 to TRBJ2-1; tentatively, D is TRBD2 (6 bases). Trimming stripped 5 bases from V and 7 bases from J, with 18 bases between. The CDR3 loop spans 15 amino acids. Germline CDR1 and CDR2: SGHAT and FQNNGV. The CDR3 sequence is CASSPRLAVTNEQFF. The CDR3 DNA sequence: TGTGCCAGCAGCCCCCGGTTAGCGGTCACGAATGAGCAGTTCTTC.

The chain has TRBV7-3 and TRBJ2-1; no firm D call. The CDR3 has 13 amino acids. V was cut by 5 bases and J by 10 bases, with 15 bases left in between. The germline gives CDR1 SGHTA, CDR2 FQGTGA. The CDR3 DNA reads as TGTGCCAGCAGCCACCCAACAGAACTAGAGCAGTTCTTC. Amino acids: CASSHPTELEQFF.

This chain connects TRBV20-1 to TRBJ2-4, with D perhaps matching TRBD1 (5 bases). The CDR3 sequence is 17 residues long. The ends were cut back, 2 bases at V and 0 bases at J, with 17 bases in the middle. Germline V gene lookup returns CDR1 DFQATT and CDR2 SNEGSKA (reference sequence). The CDR3 nucleotides are TGCAGTGCTAGACCTCATGGGGCGGCCATAGCCAAAAACATTCAGTACTTC. Translated, it gives CSARPHGAAIAKNIQYF.

This clonotype was picked up a small number of times. The rearrangement links TRBV6-2 or TRBV6-3 to TRBJ2-5; TRBD2 matches at 7 bases. V gave up 6 bases and J gave up 2 bases; unmatched junction bases: 3. The CDR3 contains 13 residues. The germline V gene has CDR1 MNHEY and CDR2 SVGEGT. This CDR3 reads CASRASGQETQYF. CDR3 bases: TGTGCCAGCAGGGCTAGCGGACAAGAGACCCAGTACTTC.

This clonotype came up a few times. This sequence joins TRBV12-3 or TRBV12-4 and TRBJ2-3; 8 bases are shared with TRBD1. The V and J ends lost 8 bases and 4 bases, in that order; junction bases with no gene match: 14. The CDR3 runs to 16 residues. In DNA, the CDR3 is TGTGCCAGCCACCCAAAACGTTCAGGGGGCGCAGATACGCAGTATTTT. Protein: CASHPKRSGGADTQYF.

V gene TRBV5-6 combines with J gene TRBJ2-7; TRBD2 matches at 10 bases. The CDR3 totals 13 residues. Germline assignment: CDR1 SGHDT and CDR2 YYEEEE. V lost 5 bases to trimming and J lost 2 bases; unmatched junction nucleotides: 1. CDR3 sequence (DNA): TGTGCCAGCAGGCTAGCGGGGGCCTACGAGCAGTACGTC. Translated, it gives CASRLAGAYEQYV.

The chain carries TRBV20-1 and TRBJ2-5, with no clear D. There are 12 residues in the CDR3. The V gene lost 7 bases and the J gene lost 4 bases, with 13 bases spanning the gap. In germline, CDR1 is DFQATT, CDR2 SNEGSKA (reference sequence). CDR3: CSGQKDGETQYF. The DNA for the CDR3 is TGCAGTGGTCAAAAGGATGGAGAGACCCAGTACTTC.

Ten or more counts support this clonotype. The rearrangement uses TRBV12-3 or TRBV12-4 and TRBJ1-6; D uncertain. The CDR3 has 13 amino acids. Trimming shortened V by 2 bases and J by 7 bases, and 6 bases separated the two germline ends. In DNA, the CDR3 is TGTGCCAGCAGTTTATCCCCAAATTCACCCCTCCACTTT. It encodes CASSLSPNSPLHF.

The V gene is TRBV4-1, the J gene TRBJ2-5; D is perhaps TRBD1 or TRBD2 (5 bases each). From germline, CDR1 is MGHRA and CDR2 YSYEKL. This CDR3 spans 14 amino acids. V was trimmed by 0 bases and J by 5 bases, leaving 10 bases between them. The CDR3 reads CASSQEGEKETQYF. Written as DNA, the CDR3 is TGCGCCAGCAGCCAAGAAGGGGAGAAGGAGACCCAGTACTTC.

The chain is built from TRBV19 and TRBJ2-7, with D perhaps TRBD1 (5 bases). This CDR3 contains 14 residues. CDR1 is LNHDA, CDR2 SQIVND, per germline (reference sequence). The ends were cut back, 5 bases at V and 5 bases at J, with 16 bases in the middle. CDR3 protein: CASSGAGPIDEQYF. CDR3 DNA sequence: TGTGCCAGTAGTGGGGCAGGGCCGATTGACGAGCAGTACTTC.

This clonotype occurred many times. The genes are TRBV7-3 and TRBJ2-3; no definite D call. CDR3 length: 16 amino acids. Trimming took 5 bases from V and 1 from J, leaving 16 bases between them. Germline loops: CDR1 SGHTA, CDR2 FQGTGA. The chain's CDR3 is CASSGYTNWGTDTQYF. The CDR3 DNA follows: TGTGCCAGCAGCGGATACACTAACTGGGGCACAGATACGCAGTATTTT.

A note on this clonotype: At one of its ends the junction is not consistent with the germline gene, which may arise from a read error. This chain joins TRBV12-3 or TRBV12-4 and TRBJ1-1, with 8 bases matching TRBD1. The CDR3 covers 11 residues. CDR3 bases: TGTGCCAGCAGTTTATTGGACAGGGCGGTCTTT. Translated, it gives CASSLLDRAVF.

CDR3 DNA sequence: TGTGCCAGCAGCCAGAATCTGCCAGGGGGCTCACCCCTCCACTTT. It specifies CASSQNLPGGSPLHF. The chain is built from TRBV7-9 and TRBJ1-6; 8 bases are shared with TRBD1. The CDR3 is 15 amino acids. The V segment lost 5 bases and the J segment 10 bases; nucleotides outside the gene matches: 10. CDR1 is SEHNR and CDR2 is FQNEAQ in the germline V gene (reference sequence).

This rearrangement joins TRBV6-1 to TRBJ2-5; the match to TRBD1 covers 9 bases. Germline V gives CDR1 MNHNS, CDR2 SASEGT. The CDR3 spans 14 residues. V shed 5 bases, J shed 5 bases, and the junction held 6 bases outside the gene matches. CDR3 DNA: TGTGCCAGCAGTTCGACAGGGGGAATGGAGACCCAGTACTTC. The encoded protein is CASSSTGGMETQYF.

This clonotype was counted a few times. The chain has TRBV4-1 and TRBJ2-3; either TRBD1 or TRBD2 may supply D (5 bases each). Germline assignment: CDR1 MGHRA and CDR2 YSYEKL. The CDR3 runs to 13 residues. Trimming stripped 4 bases from V and 2 bases from J, with 7 bases between. The CDR3: CASSRGATDTQYF. In DNA form, the CDR3 reads TGCGCCAGCAGCCGAGGGGCCACAGATACGCAGTATTTT.

This clonotype was found a few times. The chain combines TRBV12-3 or TRBV12-4 with TRBJ2-5; unclear D gene. The CDR3 totals 14 residues. With 9 bases removed from V and 5 bases from J, the gap between germline ends came to 19 bases. The CDR3, as DNA: TGTGCCAGTACAGTTATGGGCTTTGGGGAGACCCAGTACTTC. Protein product: CASTVMGFGETQYF.

This clonotype was seen at least ten times. The V and J genes are TRBV12-3 or TRBV12-4 and TRBJ1-2; possibly TRBD1 for D (5 bases). The CDR3 is made up of 14 amino acids. The ends were cut back, 6 bases at V and 4 bases at J, with 15 bases in the middle. DNA for the CDR3: TGTGCCAGCAGCCTCGGGGGAACGGGCTATGGCTACACCTTC. As protein: CASSLGGTGYGYTF.

The chain combines TRBV29-1 with TRBJ2-5; 8 positions agree with TRBD1. V was pared by 7 bases and J by 4 bases, with 5 bases of the junction left unmatched. CDR1 and CDR2 from the germline V gene are SQVTM and ANQGSEA. The CDR3 extends over 12 amino acids. CDR3 region: CSGGRGPETQYF. CDR3 coding DNA: TGCAGCGGGGGCAGGGGGCCAGAGACCCAGTACTTC. Together with reference TRBV29-1 and TRBJ2-5, the CDR3 gives the full variable domain: SAVISQKPSRDICQRGTSLTIQCQVDSQVTMMFWYRQQPGQSLTLIATANQGSEATYESGFVIDKFPISRPNLTFSTLTVSNMSPEDSSIYLCSGGRGPETQYFGPGTRLLVL.

This rearrangement joins TRBV5-1 to TRBJ2-7, with TRBD2 as a possible D gene (6 bases). Germline assignment: CDR1 SGHRS and CDR2 YFSETQ. CDR3 size: 15 residues. V dropped 0 bases and J dropped 5 bases, with 15 bases sitting between them. CDR3 bases: TGCGCCAGCAGCTTGGCCTTCGGGAGAATTCACGAGCAGTACTTC. Protein product: CASSLAFGRIHEQYF.